The 8 T cell receptor beta chains presented below share a single source sample, sequenced in a study of shared clonotypes between healthy human individuals (dated by TCRdb to the early 2020s). Library method: the immunoSEQ multiplex PCR assay. TCRdb limited this immuneACCESS table to in-frame rearrangements with V and J called. A share of clones is missing; checked studies link under half to unresolved V genes, and the rest is unexplained. The sample yields about 2,200,000 clones; under 95% were counted once. The ten largest clones add up to about 1.5% of the sample. CD8 naive samples were obtained by positive selection for CCR7 among CD45RO-negative cells, yielding a CD45RA+CCR7+ population from which TemRA cells were excluded. What was sequenced was naive CD8+ T cells from PBMCs. The sample's cell subset or site label, decoded: CD45RA+CCR7+. These receptors were taken from a man between 18 and 29 years old in good health. Some clones in this sample may be carry-over from other donors' samples.

The chain couples TRBV28 to TRBJ2-5; D is possibly TRBD1 or TRBD2 (6 bases each). CDR1 MDHEN and CDR2 SYDVKM come from the germline V gene. Trimming removed 4 bases at V and 7 bases at J, with 19 bases between. This CDR3 contains 15 residues. CDR3 nucleotides: TGTGCCAGCAGTTCAGCGAGGGGGGATGGGGTGACCCAGTACTTC. It yields the protein CASSSARGDGVTQYF.

CDR3 bases: TGTGCCAGCATCAACAGGGTCCAAAACTACGAGCAGTACTTC. Translated, it gives CASINRVQNYEQYF. The chain links TRBV6-1 to TRBJ2-7; weak D call: TRBD1 (6 bases). Germline CDR1 reads MNHNS; CDR2 reads SASEGT. V lost 7 bases and J 3 bases, leaving 16 bases between the germline ends. This CDR3 spans 14 amino acids.

This rearrangement joins TRBV19 to TRBJ2-1; D tentatively reads TRBD1 or TRBD2 (6 bases each). Trimming pared 4 bases from V and 6 bases from J, leaving 16 bases between. Germline CDR1 reads LNHDA; CDR2 reads SQIVND (reference sequence). The CDR3 has 15 amino acids. The DNA of the CDR3 is TGTGCCAGTAGTACCATAGCGGAGACAGGCAATGAGCAGTTCTTC. As protein: CASSTIAETGNEQFF.

The rearrangement links TRBV28 to TRBJ1-5; the D is unclear. The CDR3 consists of 11 residues. Per germline, CDR1 MDHEN and CDR2 SYDVKM. V was clipped by 5 bases and J by 11 bases, with 10 bases between them. The CDR3 DNA reads as TGTGCCAGCAGTCTCCTTGGGGCCCAGCATTTT. Translating gives CASSLLGAQHF. The complete variable domain, with remaining parts taken from reference TRBV28 and TRBJ1-5, reads DVKVTQSSRYLVKRTGEKVFLECVQDMDHENMFWYRQDPGLGLRLIYFSYDVKMKEKGDIPEGYSVSREKKERFSLILESASTNQTSMYLCASSLLGAQHFGDGTRLSIL.

The J gene is TRBJ1-4, the V gene TRBV15, with D perhaps matching TRBD1 (5 bases). V lost 5 bases and J 2 bases, leaving 15 bases between the germline ends. Germline loops: CDR1 LNHNV, CDR2 YYDKDF (reference sequence). This CDR3 region has 16 residues. The CDR3 region has the DNA TGTGCCACCAGCCCTTATTCCGGGGGTACTAATGAAAAACTGTTTTTT. It is translated as CATSPYSGGTNEKLFF.

The CDR3 protein is CASSSTLGGTSYEQYF. The CDR3 DNA reads as TGTGCCAGCAGCTCCACTCTGGGCGGGACTTCCTACGAGCAGTACTTC. The chain employs TRBV11-2 and TRBJ2-7, with a tentative D call TRBD2 (6 bases). Germline CDR1 is SGHAT and CDR2 is FQNNGV. V lost 4 bases, J lost 1 base, and 17 bases lay in between. This CDR3 comprises 16 residues.

V and J are TRBV5-4 and TRBJ2-7; D may correspond to TRBD1 or TRBD2 (6 bases each). The CDR3 spans 15 residues. V lost 0 bases, J lost 6 bases, and 16 bases lay in between. Per germline, CDR1 SGHNT and CDR2 YYREEE (reference sequence). The CDR3 coding sequence is TGTGCCAGCAGCTTGGCGAATAGCGGAGGGGGCGAGCAGTACTTC. This encodes CASSLANSGGGEQYF.

The chain is built from TRBV11-3 and TRBJ2-2; the D gene is possibly TRBD1 (7 bases). Germline V gene sequence: CDR1 SGHNT, CDR2 YENEEA. The germline V and J ends were trimmed by 5 bases and 7 bases, with 17 bases remaining between them. The CDR3 runs 15 residues. This chain's CDR3 is CASSQGGPAIGELFF. Written as DNA, the CDR3 is TGTGCCAGCAGCCAGGGGGGCCCAGCTATCGGGGAGCTGTTTTTT.